This is a list of T cell receptor beta chains from one sample in a study of T cell repertoires in aging, cancer and after chemotherapy. TCRdb processed the multiplex PCR reads anew with MiXCR; each CDR3 protein has one entry. The table includes 5,000 or so distinct CDR3 sequences, around 21% detected once. Specimen: blood. The source is a human donor in good health. The donor label of this sample is uncertain. Each CDR3 is given with its conserved first and last residue. A D gene is named only where the DNA matches it firmly. The size entry is marked missing in some rows and otherwise reads once, few, many or a size class.

D: TRBD1
size: NA
J: TRBJ1-5
V: TRBV19
CDR3: CASSQGGPGSESPQHF
DNA: TGTGCCAGTAGTCAGGGGGGGCCGGGATCCGAGAGCCCCCAGCATTTT

D: TRBD1
size: medium-sized
J: TRBJ2-7
V: TRBV5-1
CDR3: CASRDPDRSAYEQYF
DNA: TGCGCCAGCAGGGACCCGGACAGGAGCGCCTACGAGCAGTACTTC

D: NA
size: medium-sized
J: TRBJ2-3
V: TRBV30
CDR3: CAWSIGGFSTDTQYF
DNA: TGTGCCTGGAGTATTGGAGGGTTTAGCACAGATACGCAGTATTTT

D: TRBD1
size: medium-sized
J: TRBJ1-5
V: TRBV6-5
CDR3: CASSYSDRAGQPQHF
DNA: TGTGCCAGCAGTTACTCGGACAGGGCGGGCCAGCCCCAGCATTTT

D: NA
size: medium-sized
J: TRBJ2-5
V: TRBV19
CDR3: CASSIQRGETQYF
DNA: TGTGCCAGTAGTATTCAAAGGGGAGAGACCCAGTACTTC

D: NA
size: medium-sized
J: TRBJ1-6
V: TRBV5-5
CDR3: CASSLARAVASPLHF
DNA: TGTGCCAGCAGCTTGGCCCGGGCGGTAGCTTCACCCCTCCACTTT

D: NA
size: medium-sized
J: TRBJ1-2
V: TRBV13
CDR3: CASSLFGLVGYGYTF
DNA: TGTGCCAGCAGCTTATTTGGGCTTGTGGGCTATGGCTACACCTTC

D: NA
size: medium-sized
J: TRBJ1-1
V: TRBV6-1
CDR3: CASSEAIYTEAFF
DNA: TGTGCCAGCAGTGAAGCCATATACACTGAAGCTTTCTTT

D: NA
size: few
J: TRBJ2-1
V: TRBV20-1
CDR3: CSAMGVGNEQFF
DNA: TGCAGTGCCATGGGGGTCGGGAATGAGCAGTTCTTC

D: NA
size: NA
J: TRBJ2-1
V: TRBV14
CDR3: CASSQGKGIGTGRNEQFF
DNA: TGTGCCAGCAGCCAAGGAAAGGGGATTGGCACAGGGCGCAATGAGCAGTTCTTC

D: TRBD2
size: medium-sized
J: TRBJ2-7
V: TRBV6-5
CDR3: CASSYLAGDTYEQYF
DNA: TGTGCCAGCAGTTACCTAGCGGGGGACACCTACGAGCAGTACTTC

D: TRBD2
size: medium-sized
J: TRBJ2-2
V: TRBV7-6
CDR3: CASSLVPSGGNGELFF
DNA: TGTGCCAGCAGCTTAGTGCCTAGCGGGGGGAACGGGGAGCTGTTTTTT

D: NA
size: medium-sized
J: TRBJ2-7
V: TRBV19
CDR3: CASIGQAPHEQYF
DNA: TGTGCCAGTATCGGGCAGGCGCCGCATGAGCAGTACTTC

D: NA
size: medium-sized
J: TRBJ1-5
V: TRBV5-5
CDR3: CASSLRGDGNQPQHF
DNA: TGTGCCAGCAGCTTGAGAGGGGACGGCAATCAGCCCCAGCATTTT

D: NA
size: large
J: TRBJ2-1
V: TRBV19
CDR3: CASSRGVNNNEQFF
DNA: TGTGCCAGTAGTCGTGGAGTGAATAACAATGAGCAGTTCTTC

D: NA
size: few
J: TRBJ1-2
V: TRBV12-5
CDR3: CASAPAGWGYGYTF
DNA: TGTGCTAGTGCCCCGGCGGGGTGGGGGTATGGCTACACCTTC

D: NA
size: medium-sized
J: TRBJ2-7
V: TRBV6-1
CDR3: CASSRQISYEQYF
DNA: TGTGCCAGCAGCCGACAGATTTCCTACGAGCAGTACTTC

D: NA
size: few
J: TRBJ1-1
V: TRBV10-3
CDR3: CAISDVQSGATEAFF
DNA: TGTGCCATCAGTGACGTGCAGTCGGGTGCCACTGAAGCTTTCTTT

D: TRBD2
size: NA
J: TRBJ2-5
V: TRBV6-2/TRBV6-3
CDR3: CASSSRTSGGQAETQYF
DNA: TGTGCCAGCAGTTCCCGGACTAGCGGGGGCCAAGCGGAGACCCAGTACTTC

D: NA
size: few
J: TRBJ1-1
V: TRBV14
CDR3: CASSRRGEFAEAFF
DNA: TGTGCCAGCAGCCGGAGAGGGGAATTCGCTGAAGCTTTCTTT

D: NA
size: medium-sized
J: TRBJ1-6
V: TRBV5-4
CDR3: CASSARKSYNSPLHF
DNA: TGTGCCAGCAGCGCCCGGAAGTCCTATAATTCACCCCTCCACTTT

D: NA
size: few
J: TRBJ1-2
V: TRBV4-3
CDR3: CASSQANYGYTF
DNA: TGCGCCAGCAGCCAAGCTAACTATGGCTACACCTTC

D: NA
size: few
J: TRBJ1-4
V: TRBV4-3
CDR3: CASSQVQLTGTTNEKLFF
DNA: TGTGCCAGCAGCCAAGTACAACTAACGGGGACTACTAATGAAAAACTGTTTTTT

D: NA
size: few
J: TRBJ1-4
V: TRBV2
CDR3: CASSTGWANEKLFF
DNA: TGTGCCAGCAGCACAGGTTGGGCTAATGAAAAACTGTTTTTT

D: TRBD1
size: NA
J: TRBJ1-2
V: TRBV28
CDR3: CASSLGTGNSGYTF
DNA: TGTGCCAGCAGTCTCGGGACAGGGAATAGTGGCTACACCTTC

D: NA
size: once
J: TRBJ1-1
V: TRBV7-6
CDR3: CASSLDSGIVGAFF
DNA: TGTGCCAGCAGCTTAGACTCAGGGATCGTGGGCGCTTTCTTT

D: NA
size: NA
J: TRBJ1-3
V: TRBV6-1
CDR3: CASSPPGSSSENTIYF
DNA: TGTGCCAGCAGTCCCCCCGGCTCGAGCTCTGAAAACACCATATATTTT

D: TRBD1
size: medium-sized
J: TRBJ1-6
V: TRBV5-1
CDR3: CASSRTNRGRNSPLHF
DNA: TGCGCCAGCAGCCGAACCAACAGGGGGAGGAATTCACCCCTCCACTTT

D: TRBD1
size: NA
J: TRBJ1-2
V: TRBV6-5
CDR3: CASRRTGTYGYTF
DNA: TGTGCCAGCAGACGGACAGGGACATATGGCTACACCTTC

D: NA
size: NA
J: TRBJ2-1
V: TRBV6-2/TRBV6-3
CDR3: CASSYGQTTFF
DNA: TGTGCCAGCAGTTACGGACAAACAACGTTCTTC

D: NA
size: NA
J: TRBJ1-1
V: TRBV12-3/TRBV12-4
CDR3: CASSPAGTEAFF
DNA: TGTGCCAGCAGTCCGGCGGGCACTGAAGCTTTCTTT